This T cell receptor beta chain emerged from a study of T cell responses to AZD1222 COVID-19 vaccine. The assay was immunoSEQ multiplex PCR, and TCRdb's table has in-frame clones only and misses some. The repertoire holds 200,000 or so clones, roughly 92% seen once, with roughly 10% in the top ten. The length of the CDR3 is 17 residues. V was cut by 0 bases and J by 5 bases, with 19 bases left in between. Germline V CDR1 and CDR2: MNHEY, SMNVEV (reference sequence). Sequenced material: peripheral blood, taken on day 0 of AZD1222 vaccination. The chain uses TRBV27 and TRBJ1-2; D is undetermined. This receptor was obtained from an adult in good health. Here the CDR3 DNA reads TGTGCCAGCAGTTTATCTGAGGGAACACGATCCCCTTATGGCTACACCTTC. It codes for CASSLSEGTRSPYGYTF.